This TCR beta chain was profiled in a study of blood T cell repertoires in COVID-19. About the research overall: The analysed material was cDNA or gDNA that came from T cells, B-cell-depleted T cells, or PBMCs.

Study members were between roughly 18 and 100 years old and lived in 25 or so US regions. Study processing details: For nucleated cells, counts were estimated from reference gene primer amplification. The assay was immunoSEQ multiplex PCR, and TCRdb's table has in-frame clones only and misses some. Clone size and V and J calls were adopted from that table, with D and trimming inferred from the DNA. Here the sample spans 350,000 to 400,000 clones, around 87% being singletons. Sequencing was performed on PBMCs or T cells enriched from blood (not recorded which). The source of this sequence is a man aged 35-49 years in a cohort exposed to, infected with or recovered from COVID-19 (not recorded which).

The CDR3: CANTRGPTDTQYF. In DNA, the CDR3 is TGTGCCAACACGCGGGGGCCCACAGATACGCAGTATTTT. This rearrangement joins TRBV2 to TRBJ2-3; perhaps TRBD2 as D (7 bases). The CDR3 loop spans 13 amino acids. Germline-derived CDR1 and CDR2 are SNHLY and FYNNEI. V lost 10 bases, J lost 2 bases, and 13 bases lay in between.